The entry below describes one TCR beta chain. Its matching antigen is unknown. The data originate from a study of Tregs in tolerant kidney transplant recipients. Overall study findings and caveats: Biological reproducibility was not directly addressed in this study. Tregs expanded with activated donor B cells seemed most donor-specific.

The nonmyeloablative bone marrow transplants came from related graft donors, with transient mixed chimerism. Some clones are missing from TCRdb's copy, which holds only in-frame ones; the method was immunoSEQ multiplex PCR. The table has around 50,000 clones, about 89% seen once. This material consisted of CD8+ T cells from blood (PBMCs), taken 24 months after the transplant. This receptor was obtained from a human patient who received a combined kidney and bone marrow transplant. Some T cells may be transferred from the graft donor.

The CDR3 protein is CASSLDFTVVVEQYF. CDR3 bases: TGTGCCAGCAGCTTAGACTTTACCGTGGTTGTCGAGCAGTACTTC. This chain joins TRBV7-9 and TRBJ2-7; D ambiguous. In germline, CDR1 is SEHNR, CDR2 FQNEAQ (reference sequence). The CDR3 runs to 15 residues. The germline V and J ends were trimmed by 1 base and 6 bases, with 16 bases remaining between them.